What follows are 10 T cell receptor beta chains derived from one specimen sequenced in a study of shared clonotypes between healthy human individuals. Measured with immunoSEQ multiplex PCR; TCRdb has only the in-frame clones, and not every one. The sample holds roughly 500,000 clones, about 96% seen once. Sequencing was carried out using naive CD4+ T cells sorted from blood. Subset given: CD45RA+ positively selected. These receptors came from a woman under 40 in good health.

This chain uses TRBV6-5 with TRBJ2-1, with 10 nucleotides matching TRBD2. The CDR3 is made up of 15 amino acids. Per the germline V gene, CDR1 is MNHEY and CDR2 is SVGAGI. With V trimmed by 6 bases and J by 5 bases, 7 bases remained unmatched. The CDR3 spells CASRHGLAAHNEQFF. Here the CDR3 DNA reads TGTGCCAGCAGACATGGACTAGCGGCCCACAATGAGCAGTTCTTC.

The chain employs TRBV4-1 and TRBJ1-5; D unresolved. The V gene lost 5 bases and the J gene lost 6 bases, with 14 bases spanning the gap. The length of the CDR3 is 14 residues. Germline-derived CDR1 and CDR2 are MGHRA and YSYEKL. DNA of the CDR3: TGCGCCAGCAGCATAGGGCAATCTGGTCAGCCCCAGCATTTT. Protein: CASSIGQSGQPQHF.

The CDR3 spells CASQGFAAYGYTF. The CDR3 nucleotides read TGTGCCTCTCAGGGCTTCGCCGCCTATGGCTACACCTTC. The rearrangement joins TRBV30 to TRBJ1-2; possibly TRBD1 for D (5 bases). CDR3 length: 13 amino acids. Germline V gives CDR1 GTSNPN, CDR2 SVGIG (reference sequence). V gave up 7 bases and J gave up 4 bases, with 16 bases separating them.

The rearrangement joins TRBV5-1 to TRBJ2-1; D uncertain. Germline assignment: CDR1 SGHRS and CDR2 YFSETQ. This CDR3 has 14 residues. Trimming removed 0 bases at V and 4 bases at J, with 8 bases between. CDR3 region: CASSLGGHYNEQFF. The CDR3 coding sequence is TGCGCCAGCAGCTTGGGCGGCCATTACAATGAGCAGTTCTTC.

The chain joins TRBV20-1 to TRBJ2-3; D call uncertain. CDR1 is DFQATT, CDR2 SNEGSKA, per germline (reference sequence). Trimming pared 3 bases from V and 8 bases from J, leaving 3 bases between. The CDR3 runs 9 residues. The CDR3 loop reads CSASRTQYF. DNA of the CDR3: TGCAGTGCTAGCCGTACGCAGTATTTT.

The CDR3 protein is CASSPGVWGGKLFF. CDR3 bases: TGTGCCAGCAGCCCAGGGGTGTGGGGAGGAAAACTGTTTTTT. The V call is TRBV11-1, the J call TRBJ1-4; tentative D call: TRBD1 (6 bases). CDR1 is SGHAT, CDR2 FQDESV, per germline (reference sequence). The V end was cut by 5 bases, the J end by 10 bases, with 17 bases between. The CDR3 runs to 14 residues. The variable domain in full, completed from reference TRBV11-1 and TRBJ1-4, reads EAEVAQSPRYKITEKSQAVAFWCDPISGHATLYWYRQILGQGPELLVQFQDESVVDDSQLPKDRFSAERLKGVDSTLKIQPAELGDSAMYLCASSPGVWGGKLFFGSGTQLSVL.

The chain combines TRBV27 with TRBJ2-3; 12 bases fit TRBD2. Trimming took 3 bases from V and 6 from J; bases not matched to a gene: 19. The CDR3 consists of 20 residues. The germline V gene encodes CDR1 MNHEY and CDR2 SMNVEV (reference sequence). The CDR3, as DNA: TGTGCCAGCAGTTTGGCCTATGGGCTAGCGGGAGGGCCAACCCTTGATACGCAGTATTTT. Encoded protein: CASSLAYGLAGGPTLDTQYF.

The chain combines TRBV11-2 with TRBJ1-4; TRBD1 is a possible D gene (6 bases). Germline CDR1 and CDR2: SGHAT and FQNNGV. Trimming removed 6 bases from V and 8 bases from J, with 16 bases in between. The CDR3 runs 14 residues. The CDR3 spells CASSRSGGREKLFF. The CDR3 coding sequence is TGTGCCAGCAGTCGGTCCGGGGGCAGGGAAAAACTGTTTTTT.

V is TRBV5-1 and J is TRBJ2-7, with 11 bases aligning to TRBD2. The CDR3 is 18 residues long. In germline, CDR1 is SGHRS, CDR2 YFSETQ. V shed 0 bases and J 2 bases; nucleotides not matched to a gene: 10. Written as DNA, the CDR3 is TGCGCCAGCAGCTTGGACCGATCCGGGACTAGCGGTACCTACGAGCAGTACTTC. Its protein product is CASSLDRSGTSGTYEQYF. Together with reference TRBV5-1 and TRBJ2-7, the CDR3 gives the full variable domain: KAGVTQTPRYLIKTRGQQVTLSCSPISGHRSVSWYQQTPGQGLQFLFEYFSETQRNKGNFPGRFSGRQFSNSRSEMNVSTLELGDSALYLCASSLDRSGTSGTYEQYFGPGTRLTVT.

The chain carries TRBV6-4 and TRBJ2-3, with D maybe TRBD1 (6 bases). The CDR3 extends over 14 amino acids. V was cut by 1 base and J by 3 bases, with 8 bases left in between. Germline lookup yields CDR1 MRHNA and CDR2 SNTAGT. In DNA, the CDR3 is TGTGCCAGCAGTGACTTAGGACAGACAGATACGCAGTATTTT. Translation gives CASSDLGQTDTQYF.